This T cell receptor beta chain was recorded in a study of blood T cells in healthy people across ages. Notes on the study in general: Getting older went along with TCR beta diversity per million T cells dropping roughly linearly.

A second PCR of about 7 to 11 cycles used a sample-barcoded 5' primer and a J-beta primer mix. TCRdb processed the 5' RACE reads anew with MiXCR; each CDR3 protein has one entry. In the table there are approximately 350,000 distinct CDR3 sequences, 52% of which are singletons. There were healthy Caucasian individuals from Russia, aged roughly 6 to 95, serving as donors. Ten or more counts support this clonotype. Its antigen is undetermined. Looked up from germline, CDR1 is SGHTA and CDR2 is FQGNSA. CDR3 size: 13 residues. V was pared by 1 base and J by 4 bases, with 6 bases between. This receptor was identified in a man aged 55 to 70 in good health. The sample consisted of blood. This rearrangement joins TRBV7-2 to TRBJ2-3; D is unclear. CDR3 DNA sequence: TGTGCCAGCAGCTTAGGTACGGCAGATACGCAGTATTTT. Translation gives CASSLGTADTQYF.